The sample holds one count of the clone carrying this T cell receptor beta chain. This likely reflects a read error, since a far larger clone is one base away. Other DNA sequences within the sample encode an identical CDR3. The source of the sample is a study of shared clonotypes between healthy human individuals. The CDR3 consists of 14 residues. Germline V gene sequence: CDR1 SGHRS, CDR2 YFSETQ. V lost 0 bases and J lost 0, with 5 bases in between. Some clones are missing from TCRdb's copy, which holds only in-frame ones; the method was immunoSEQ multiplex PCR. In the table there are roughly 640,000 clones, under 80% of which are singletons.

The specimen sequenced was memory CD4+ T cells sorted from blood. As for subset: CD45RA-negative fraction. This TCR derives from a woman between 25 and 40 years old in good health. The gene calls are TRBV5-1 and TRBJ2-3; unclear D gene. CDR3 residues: CASSLGQSTDTQYF. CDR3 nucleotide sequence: TGCGCCAGCAGCTTGGGGCAGAGCACAGATACGCAGTATTTT.